The rows below give T cell receptor beta chains drawn from one sample of a study of Ad26.COV2.S vaccination and SARS-CoV-2 variants. Sequenced by immunoSEQ multiplex PCR; TCRdb stores in-frame clones only, minus some. The table lists hundreds of thousands of clones, roughly 90% of them singletons. Specimen: peripheral blood, collected in a trial of Ad26.COV2.S vaccine versus placebo. Every receptor here comes from a person between 18 and 65 years old who received the Ad26.COV2.S COVID-19 vaccine or a placebo. Each CDR3 is given with its conserved first and last residue. D genes are given only for firm matches. Some rows have no size entry. The others give once, few or many, or a class for an expanded clone.

NA	TRBV19	TRBJ2-5	TRBD1	CASSQSGQTETQYF	TGTGCCAGTAGTCAATCGGGACAGACAGAGACCCAGTACTTC
NA	TRBV7-9	TRBJ1-1	NA	CASIQDKNTEAFF	TGTGCCAGCATCCAAGACAAGAACACTGAAGCTTTCTTT
NA	TRBV10-3	TRBJ1-2	NA	CAIWRNYGYTF	TGTGCCATCTGGCGGAACTATGGCTACACCTTC
NA	TRBV4-3	TRBJ1-2	TRBD1	CASSHSGGWNYGYTF	TGCGCCAGCAGCCATTCAGGGGGATGGAACTATGGCTACACCTTC
NA	TRBV28	TRBJ2-2	TRBD1	CASSFTRTGGNTGELFF	TGTGCCAGCAGTTTCACCCGGACAGGGGGTAACACCGGGGAGCTGTTTTTT
NA	TRBV7-9	TRBJ2-7	NA	CASSLEVDGHKYF	TGTGCCAGCAGCTTAGAAGTCGACGGGCACAAGTACTTC
NA	TRBV19	TRBJ2-3	NA	CASSIDLRSTSTDTQYF	TGTGCCAGTAGTATAGATCTCCGGAGTACTAGCACAGATACGCAGTATTTT
few	TRBV15	TRBJ2-7	NA	CATSRDSWTTYEQYF	TGTGCCACCAGCAGAGATTCTTGGACTACCTACGAGCAGTACTTC
NA	TRBV7-2	TRBJ1-6	NA	CASSLGGYNSPLHF	TGTGCCAGCAGCTTAGGGGGTTATAATTCACCCCTCCACTTT
NA	TRBV21-1	TRBJ1-1	NA	CASRPTGQRGMGFLNTEAFF	TGTGCCAGCAGACCCACCGGACAGAGGGGCATGGGCTTTTTGAACACTGAAGCTTTCTTT
NA	TRBV19	TRBJ2-6	TRBD1	CASRMRTGTGARRSSGANVLTF	TGTGCCAGTAGGATGAGGACCGGGACAGGGGCCCGAAGGAGCTCTGGGGCCAACGTCCTGACTTTC
once	TRBV30	TRBJ1-1	NA	CAWSVYRVNTEAFF	TGTGCCTGGAGTGTCTACAGGGTGAACACTGAAGCTTTCTTT
NA	TRBV4-3	TRBJ1-2	TRBD1	CASSPRTGGNYGYTF	TGCGCCAGCAGCCCCCGGACAGGGGGCAACTATGGCTACACCTTC
few	TRBV6-6	TRBJ1-1	NA	CASRTRWGAVGTEAFF	TGTGCCAGCAGGACGCGGTGGGGGGCAGTTGGGACTGAAGCTTTCTTT
NA	TRBV18	TRBJ1-1	NA	CASSPSEGATEAFF	TGTGCCAGCTCACCCTCAGAGGGAGCAACTGAAGCTTTCTTT
NA	TRBV19	TRBJ1-3	NA	CASGEVVSGNTIYF	TGTGCCAGTGGAGAGGTGGTCTCTGGAAACACCATATATTTT
few	TRBV5-6	TRBJ1-3	NA	CASSLYGGEGNTIYF	TGTGCCAGCAGCTTATATGGGGGTGAGGGAAACACCATATATTTT
NA	TRBV5-1	TRBJ1-1	TRBD1	CASSRLTGANTEAFF	TGCGCCAGCAGTCGGCTTACAGGGGCCAACACTGAAGCTTTCTTT
NA	TRBV7-6	TRBJ2-5	NA	CASSPGETQYF	TGTGCCAGCAGCCCAGGGGAGACCCAGTACTTC
NA	TRBV5-1	TRBJ1-1	NA	CASSLRAGDTEAFF	TGCGCCAGCAGCCTGCGGGCGGGGGATACTGAAGCTTTCTTT
few	TRBV19	TRBJ2-7	TRBD1	CASSYRQGPYEQYF	TGTGCCAGTAGTTACCGACAGGGACCCTACGAGCAGTACTTC
NA	TRBV2	TRBJ1-4	NA	CASSEDSLATNEKLFF	TGTGCCAGCAGTGAGGACAGCCTAGCAACTAATGAAAAACTGTTTTTT
NA	TRBV6-2/TRBV6-3	TRBJ2-7	NA	CASSPGVPGQYF	TGTGCCAGCAGTCCCGGGGTCCCCGGGCAGTACTTC
NA	TRBV7-2	TRBJ1-1	TRBD1	CASSLASNPGQGSTEAFF	TGTGCCAGCAGCTTAGCGTCTAATCCGGGACAGGGTAGCACTGAAGCTTTCTTT
NA	TRBV30	TRBJ2-7	NA	CAWSMGRSYEQYF	TGTGCCTGGAGTATGGGACGGTCCTACGAGCAGTACTTC
NA	TRBV19	TRBJ1-5	NA	CASSPGHLGAQPQHF	TGTGCCAGTAGTCCCGGACACCTCGGGGCTCAGCCCCAGCATTTT
NA	TRBV6-5	TRBJ2-7	NA	CASTDPVDYEQYF	TGTGCCAGTACCGACCCGGTAGACTACGAGCAGTACTTC
NA	TRBV19	TRBJ2-3	TRBD2	CASMLAGTDTQYF	TGTGCCAGTATGCTAGCGGGCACAGATACGCAGTATTTT
NA	TRBV5-1	TRBJ1-1	NA	CASSFARAPPRDTEAFF	TGCGCCAGCAGCTTTGCGAGGGCCCCCCCCCGGGACACTGAAGCTTTCTTT
NA	TRBV24-1	TRBJ1-5	NA	CATSDLENQPQHF	TGTGCCACCAGTGATTTGGAGAATCAGCCCCAGCATTTT
NA	TRBV24-1	TRBJ2-5	NA	CATSDLKGEETQYF	TGTGCCACCAGTGATTTGAAAGGTGAAGAGACCCAGTACTTC
NA	TRBV21-1	TRBJ2-3	NA	CAPHPAENDTDTQYF	TGTGCCCCTCACCCGGCCGAGAACGACACAGATACGCAGTATTTT
NA	TRBV18	TRBJ1-3	NA	CASSPRPGNTIYF	TGTGCCAGCTCACCACGGCCGGGAAACACCATATATTTT
NA	TRBV6-6	TRBJ1-5	NA	CASGDGYQPQHF	TGTGCCAGTGGGGACGGTTATCAGCCCCAGCATTTT
NA	TRBV7-8	TRBJ2-5	TRBD1	CASSLGGGTGGQAQYF	TGTGCCAGCAGCTTAGGTGGTGGGACAGGGGGGCAGGCCCAGTACTTC
once	TRBV19	TRBJ2-7	TRBD1	CASSTAGTGAYEQYF	TGTGCCAGTAGTACTGCCGGGACAGGGGCCTACGAGCAGTACTTC
NA	TRBV7-6	TRBJ2-5	NA	CASSLAGGETQYF	TGTGCCAGCAGCTTAGCAGGTGGAGAGACCCAGTACTTC
NA	TRBV2	TRBJ2-1	TRBD1	CASRRDRNEQFF	TGTGCCAGCAGGAGGGACAGGAATGAGCAGTTCTTC
once	TRBV18	TRBJ2-3	NA	CASSTSTDTQYF	TGTGCCAGCTCAACTTCCACAGATACGCAGTATTTT
NA	TRBV25-1	TRBJ2-7	NA	CASSESATVSKQYF	TGTGCCAGCAGTGAATCAGCGACAGTTAGTAAGCAGTACTTC
NA	TRBV9	TRBJ1-4	NA	CASSVGAVPAEKLFF	TGTGCCAGCAGCGTAGGCGCGGTCCCGGCTGAAAAACTGTTTTTT
NA	TRBV25-1	TRBJ1-6	TRBD1	CASSEEGAYSPLHF	TGTGCCAGCAGTGAGGAGGGGGCTTATTCACCCCTCCACTTT
NA	TRBV20-1	TRBJ2-2	NA	CSASSRGTTGELFF	TGCAGTGCTAGTTCAAGGGGAACCACCGGGGAGCTGTTTTTT
NA	TRBV4-3	TRBJ1-4	NA	CASSNGDRDNEKLFF	TGCGCCAGCAGTAACGGGGACCGGGATAATGAAAAACTGTTTTTT
NA	TRBV2	TRBJ2-1	NA	CASSEVGLTPYNEQFF	TGTGCCAGCAGTGAGGTCGGACTTACCCCCTACAATGAGCAGTTCTTC
NA	TRBV7-9	TRBJ1-1	NA	CASSLGPLEAFF	TGTGCCAGCAGCTTAGGGCCCCTAGAGGCTTTCTTT
NA	TRBV7-2	TRBJ2-2	NA	CASSLGQPLNTGELFF	TGTGCCAGCAGCTTAGGACAGCCTCTGAACACCGGGGAGCTGTTTTTT
NA	TRBV19	TRBJ2-1	TRBD2	CASSSGRAPNEQFF	TGTGCCAGCAGTAGCGGGAGGGCCCCAAATGAGCAGTTCTTC
once	TRBV9	TRBJ1-2	TRBD1	CASSVETRRQGQGGYTF	TGTGCCAGCAGCGTAGAGACCCGCCGACAGGGTCAAGGGGGCTACACCTTC
NA	TRBV19	TRBJ1-5	NA	CASSIDARGHYSNQPQHF	TGTGCCAGTAGTATAGATGCGAGAGGACACTATAGCAATCAGCCCCAGCATTTT
NA	TRBV7-8	TRBJ2-7	NA	CASSQLVSYEQYF	TGTGCCAGCAGCCAGCTCGTCTCCTACGAGCAGTACTTC
NA	TRBV29-1	TRBJ1-4	NA	CSVRAQLATNEKLFF	TGCAGCGTGAGGGCACAGCTTGCAACTAATGAAAAACTGTTTTTT
NA	TRBV18	TRBJ1-4	TRBD1	CASSLTGLGEKLFF	TGTGCCAGCTCACTGACAGGGCTTGGGGAAAAACTGTTTTTT
once	TRBV2	TRBJ2-7	NA	CASSDIGGPDNEQYF	TGTGCCAGCAGTGATATCGGCGGTCCGGACAACGAGCAGTACTTC
once	TRBV7-8	TRBJ2-3	NA	CASKADRTTDTQYF	TGTGCCAGCAAGGCGGATCGCACGACAGATACGCAGTATTTT
NA	TRBV13	TRBJ1-1	NA	CASSGRGRVGEAFF	TGTGCCAGCAGCGGACGAGGGAGGGTGGGAGAAGCTTTCTTT
NA	TRBV10-3	TRBJ1-6	NA	CAISVRGAGDSPLHF	TGTGCCATCAGTGTAAGAGGGGCGGGGGATTCACCCCTCCACTTT
NA	TRBV5-5	TRBJ2-7	NA	CASSPLTVEQYF	TGTGCCAGCAGCCCCCTCACCGTGGAGCAGTACTTC